The 5 T cell receptor beta chains given below trace back to one sample, sequenced in a study of OX40 agonist ivuxolimab in advanced cancers. Profiling relied on immunoSEQ multiplex PCR, and the TCRdb table lists in-frame clones only, not all of them. The data hold 100,000 to 150,000 clones, with roughly 90% observed a single time. Sequencing was performed on CD4+ or CD8+ T cells sorted from blood, taken in a trial of the OX40 agonist ivuxolimab. These receptors were collected from an adult with an advanced solid tumor such as melanoma, head and neck, liver or kidney cancer.

This chain joins TRBV28 and TRBJ1-1, with D possibly TRBD1 on 5 matching bases. CDR1 and CDR2 (germline): MDHEN, SYDVKM. Deletions cut 9 bases from V and 0 bases from J, with 17 bases between. The CDR3 is 15 residues long. The CDR3 loop reads CASYGHPSLNTEAFF. In DNA form, the CDR3 reads TGTGCCAGTTACGGACACCCAAGTTTGAACACTGAAGCTTTCTTT. Full variable domain (rest looked up from reference TRBV28 and TRBJ1-1): DVKVTQSSRYLVKRTGEKVFLECVQDMDHENMFWYRQDPGLGLRLIYFSYDVKMKEKGDIPEGYSVSREKKERFSLILESASTNQTSMYLCASYGHPSLNTEAFFGQGTRLTVV.

The chain couples TRBV2 to TRBJ2-3, with TRBD1 identical over 11 bases. CDR1 and CDR2 (germline): SNHLY, FYNNEI. Trimming removed 9 bases from V and 6 bases from J; junction bases left unmatched: 8. The CDR3 is 14 amino acids. CDR3 region: CASHPGQGVDTQYF. Here the CDR3 DNA reads TGTGCCAGTCACCCGGGACAGGGGGTCGATACGCAGTATTTT.

The chain combines TRBV11-2 with TRBJ2-1; perhaps TRBD2 as D (5 bases). With 3 bases removed from V and 8 bases from J, the gap between germline ends came to 14 bases. The CDR3 runs to 14 residues. Germline V gene lookup returns CDR1 SGHAT and CDR2 FQNNGV. The CDR3 reads CASSFSRLRYEQFF. For the CDR3, the DNA is TGTGCCAGCAGCTTTTCTAGACTACGCTATGAGCAGTTCTTC.

J is TRBJ1-1 and V is TRBV2; D gene uncertain. The CDR3 is 14 amino acids. Trimming pared 5 bases from V and 2 bases from J, leaving 12 bases between. Germline values: CDR1 SNHLY, CDR2 FYNNEI. CDR3 in amino acids: CASSYRPINTEAFF. Here the CDR3 DNA reads TGTGCCAGCAGTTACCGACCCATTAACACTGAAGCTTTCTTT.

The chain is built from TRBV7-3 and TRBJ2-1, with TRBD1 matching 11 bases. The germline V gene encodes CDR1 SGHTA and CDR2 FQGTGA. This CDR3 comprises 15 residues. V dropped 5 bases and J dropped 6; count of bases not matched to a gene: 6. The CDR3 here is CASSLGQGAANEQFF. Here the CDR3 DNA reads TGTGCCAGCAGCCTAGGACAGGGGGCTGCCAATGAGCAGTTCTTC. Full variable domain (remainder filled in from reference TRBV7-3 and TRBJ2-1): GAGVSQTPSNKVTEKGKYVELRCDPISGHTALYWYRQSLGQGPEFLIYFQGTGAADDSGLPNDRFFAVRPEGSVSTLKIQRTERGDSAVYLCASSLGQGAANEQFFGPGTRLTVL.